This T cell receptor (beta chain) was documented in a study of shared clonotypes between healthy human individuals. CDR1 and CDR2 from the germline V gene are SGDLS and YYNGEE. V lost 4 bases and J 5 bases, leaving 12 bases between the germline ends. This CDR3 has 13 residues. The data were produced by immunoSEQ multiplex PCR, yet TCRdb's version contains in-frame clones alone and is incomplete. This table holds about 1.4 million clones, around 97% found once. General observations from the study: The study found 4.5% to 5% of naive CD4 clonotypes shared across several donors.

In the case of this clone: Its antigen is unknown.

The gene calls are TRBV9 and TRBJ1-1, with D perhaps TRBD1 (5 bases). This receptor was taken from a man under 40 in good health. Source material: naive CD4+ T cells sorted from blood. Subset denoted: CD45RA+ positively selected. The CDR3 coding sequence is TGTGCCAGCAGCACCGAGGGGAGAACTGAAGCTTTCTTT. It translates to CASSTEGRTEAFF.